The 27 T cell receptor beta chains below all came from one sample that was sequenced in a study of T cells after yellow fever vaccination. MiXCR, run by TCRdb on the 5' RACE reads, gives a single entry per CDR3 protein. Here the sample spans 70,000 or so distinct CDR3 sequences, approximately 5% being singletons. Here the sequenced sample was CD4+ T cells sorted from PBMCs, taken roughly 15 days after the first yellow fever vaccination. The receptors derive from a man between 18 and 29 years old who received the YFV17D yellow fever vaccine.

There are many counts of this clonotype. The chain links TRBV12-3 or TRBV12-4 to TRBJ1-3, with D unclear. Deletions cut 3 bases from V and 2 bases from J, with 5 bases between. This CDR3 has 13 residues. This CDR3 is CASSFAAGNTIYF. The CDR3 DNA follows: TGTGCCAGCAGTTTTGCAGCTGGAAACACCATATATTTT.

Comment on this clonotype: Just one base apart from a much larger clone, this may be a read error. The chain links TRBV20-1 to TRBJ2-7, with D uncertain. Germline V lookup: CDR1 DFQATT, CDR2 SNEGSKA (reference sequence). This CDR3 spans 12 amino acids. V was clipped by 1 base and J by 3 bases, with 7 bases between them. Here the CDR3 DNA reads TGCAGTGCTAGAGGTCGGAACTACGAGCAGTACTTC. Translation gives CSARGRNYEQYF.

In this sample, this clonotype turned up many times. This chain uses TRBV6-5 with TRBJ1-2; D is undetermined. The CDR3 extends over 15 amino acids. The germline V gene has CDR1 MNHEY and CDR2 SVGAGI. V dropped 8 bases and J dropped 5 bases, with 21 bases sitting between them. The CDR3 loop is CASLPRGFPGYGYTF. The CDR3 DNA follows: TGTGCCAGCCTTCCCCGCGGGTTCCCGGGATATGGCTACACCTTC.

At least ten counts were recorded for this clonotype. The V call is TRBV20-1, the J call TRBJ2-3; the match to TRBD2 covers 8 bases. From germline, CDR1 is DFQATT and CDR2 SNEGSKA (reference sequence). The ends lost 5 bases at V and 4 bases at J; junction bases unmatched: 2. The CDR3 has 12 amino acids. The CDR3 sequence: CSAPTSADTQYF. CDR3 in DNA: TGCAGTGCTCCGACTAGCGCAGATACGCAGTATTTT.

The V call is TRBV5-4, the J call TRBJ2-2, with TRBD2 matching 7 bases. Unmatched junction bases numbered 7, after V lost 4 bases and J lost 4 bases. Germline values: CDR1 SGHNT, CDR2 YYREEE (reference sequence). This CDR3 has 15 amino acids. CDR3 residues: CASSPQRGTTGELFF. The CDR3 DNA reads TGTGCCAGCAGCCCTCAGCGGGGCACCACCGGGGAGCTGTTTTTT.

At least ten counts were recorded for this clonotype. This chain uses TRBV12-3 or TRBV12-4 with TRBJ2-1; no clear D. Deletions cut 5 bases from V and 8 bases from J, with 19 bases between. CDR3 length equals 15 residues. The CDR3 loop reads CASSPPYPGIDEQFF. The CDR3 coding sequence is TGTGCCAGCAGTCCGCCTTACCCTGGAATCGATGAGCAGTTCTTC.

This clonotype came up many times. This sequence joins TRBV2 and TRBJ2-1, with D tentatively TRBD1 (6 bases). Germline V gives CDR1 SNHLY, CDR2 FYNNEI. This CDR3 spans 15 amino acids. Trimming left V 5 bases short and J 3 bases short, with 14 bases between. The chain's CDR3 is CASSPVTGGYNEQFF. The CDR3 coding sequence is TGTGCCAGCAGTCCGGTGACAGGAGGCTACAATGAGCAGTTCTTC.

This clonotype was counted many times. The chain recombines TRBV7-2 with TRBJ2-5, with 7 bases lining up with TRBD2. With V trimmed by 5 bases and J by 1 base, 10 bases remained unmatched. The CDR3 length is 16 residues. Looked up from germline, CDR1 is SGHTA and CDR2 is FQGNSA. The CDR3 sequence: CASSAVGGVSQETQYF. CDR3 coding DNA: TGTGCCAGCAGCGCCGTGGGAGGGGTTAGCCAAGAGACCCAGTACTTC.

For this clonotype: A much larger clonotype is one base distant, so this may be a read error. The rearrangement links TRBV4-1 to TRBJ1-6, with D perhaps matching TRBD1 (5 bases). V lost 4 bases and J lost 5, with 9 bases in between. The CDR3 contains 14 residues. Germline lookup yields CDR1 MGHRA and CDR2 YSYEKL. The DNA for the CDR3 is TGCGCCAGCAGCCGGGTCAGGGATAATTCACCCCTCCACTTT. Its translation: CASSRVRDNSPLHF.

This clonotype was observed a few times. As DNA, the CDR3 is TGTGCCAGCAGCCGTGGGCCGGCGCGGTACAATGAGCAGTTCTTC. It translates to CASSRGPARYNEQFF. The chain recombines TRBV5-5 with TRBJ2-1, with unresolved D. V was cut by 4 bases and J by 4 bases, with 15 bases left in between. The CDR3 totals 15 residues. Per the germline V gene, CDR1 is SGHKS and CDR2 is YYEKEE (reference sequence).

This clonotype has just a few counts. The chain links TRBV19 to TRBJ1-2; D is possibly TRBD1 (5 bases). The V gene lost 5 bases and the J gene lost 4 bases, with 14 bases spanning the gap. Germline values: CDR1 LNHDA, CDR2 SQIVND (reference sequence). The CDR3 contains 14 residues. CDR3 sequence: CASSFRQRFYGYTF. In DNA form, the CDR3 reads TGTGCCAGTAGTTTCCGACAGAGATTCTATGGCTACACCTTC.

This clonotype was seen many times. The CDR3 region has the DNA TGCAGCGTTCGGGCTAGCGGGGGACCTAACACCGGGGAGCTGTTTTTT. Translating it yields CSVRASGGPNTGELFF. The rearrangement joins TRBV29-1 to TRBJ2-2, with 10 bases fitting TRBD2. The CDR3 loop spans 16 amino acids. Trimming at V came to 5 bases and at J to 2 bases, leaving 8 bases not matched to a gene. Germline assignment: CDR1 SQVTM and CDR2 ANQGSEA.

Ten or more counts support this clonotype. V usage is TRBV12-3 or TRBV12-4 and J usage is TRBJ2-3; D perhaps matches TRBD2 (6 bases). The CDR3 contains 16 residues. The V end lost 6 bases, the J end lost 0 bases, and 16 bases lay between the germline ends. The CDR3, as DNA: TGTGCCAGCAGCGCCCAGGCGGGGACCAGCACAGATACGCAGTATTTT. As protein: CASSAQAGTSTDTQYF.

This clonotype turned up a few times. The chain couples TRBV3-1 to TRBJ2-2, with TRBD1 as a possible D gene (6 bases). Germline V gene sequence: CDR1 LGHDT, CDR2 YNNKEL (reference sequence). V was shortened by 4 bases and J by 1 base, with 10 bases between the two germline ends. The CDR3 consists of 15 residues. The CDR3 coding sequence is TGTGCCAGCAGCCGCCTGGGACAGAACACCGGGGAGCTGTTTTTT. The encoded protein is CASSRLGQNTGELFF. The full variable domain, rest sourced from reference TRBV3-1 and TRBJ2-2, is DTAVSQTPKYLVTQMGNDKSIKCEQNLGHDTMYWYKQDSKKFLKIMFSYNNKELIINETVPNRFSPKSPDKAHLNLHINSLELGDSAVYFCASSRLGQNTGELFFGEGSRLTVL.

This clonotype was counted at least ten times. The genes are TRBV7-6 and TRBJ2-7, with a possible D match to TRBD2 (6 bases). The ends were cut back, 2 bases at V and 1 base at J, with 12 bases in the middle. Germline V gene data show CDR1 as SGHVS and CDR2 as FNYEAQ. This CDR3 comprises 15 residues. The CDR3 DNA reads TGTGCCAGCAGCTTATGGGGAGGCAGTTCCTACGAGCAGTACTTC. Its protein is CASSLWGGSSYEQYF.

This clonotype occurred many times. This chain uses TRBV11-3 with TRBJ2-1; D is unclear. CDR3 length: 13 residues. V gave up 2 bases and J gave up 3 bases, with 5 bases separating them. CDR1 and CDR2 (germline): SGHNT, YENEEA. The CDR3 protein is CASSLNGYNEQFF. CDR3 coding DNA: TGTGCCAGCAGCTTAAACGGCTACAATGAGCAGTTCTTC.

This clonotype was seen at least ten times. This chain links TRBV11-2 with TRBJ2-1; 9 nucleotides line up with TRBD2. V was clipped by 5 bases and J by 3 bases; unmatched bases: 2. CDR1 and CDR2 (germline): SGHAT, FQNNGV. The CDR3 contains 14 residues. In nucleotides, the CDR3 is TGTGCCAGCAGCGTACTAGCGGGCTACAATGAGCAGTTCTTC. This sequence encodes CASSVLAGYNEQFF. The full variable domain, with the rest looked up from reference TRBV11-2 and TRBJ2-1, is EAGVAQSPRYKIIEKRQSVAFWCNPISGHATLYWYQQILGQGPKLLIQFQNNGVVDDSQLPKDRFSAERLKGVDSTLKIQPAKLEDSAVYLCASSVLAGYNEQFFGPGTRLTVL.

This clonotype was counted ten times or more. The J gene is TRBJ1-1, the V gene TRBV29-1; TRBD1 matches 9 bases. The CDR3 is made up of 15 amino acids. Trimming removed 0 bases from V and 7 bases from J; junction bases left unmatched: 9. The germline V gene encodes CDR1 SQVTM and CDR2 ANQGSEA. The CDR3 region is CSVEENGQGFIEAFF. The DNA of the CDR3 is TGCAGCGTTGAAGAGAACGGACAGGGGTTCATTGAAGCTTTCTTT.

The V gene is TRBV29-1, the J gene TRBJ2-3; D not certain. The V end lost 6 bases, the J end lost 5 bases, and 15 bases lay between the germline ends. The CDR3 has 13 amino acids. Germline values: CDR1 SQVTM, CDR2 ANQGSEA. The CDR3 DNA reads TGCAGCGTCTTCGCCCCTAGTAGAGATACGCAGTATTTT. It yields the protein CSVFAPSRDTQYF.

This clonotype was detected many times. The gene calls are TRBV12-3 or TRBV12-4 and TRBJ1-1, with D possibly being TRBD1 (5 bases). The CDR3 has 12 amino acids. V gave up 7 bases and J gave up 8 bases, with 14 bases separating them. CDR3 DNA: TGTGCCAGCATCACTCGGGGGGTAGAAGCTTTCTTT. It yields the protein CASITRGVEAFF.

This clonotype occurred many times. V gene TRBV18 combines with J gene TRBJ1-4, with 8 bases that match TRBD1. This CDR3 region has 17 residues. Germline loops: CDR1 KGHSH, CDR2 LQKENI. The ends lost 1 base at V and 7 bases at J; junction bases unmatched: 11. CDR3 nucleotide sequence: TGTGCCAGCTCACCACGATCCGGACAGGGTCTCGGTGAAAAACTGTTTTTT. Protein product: CASSPRSGQGLGEKLFF.

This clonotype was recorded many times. CDR3 bases: TGTGCCAGCAGTTTGGTCTCAGGCTACACCTTC. Its protein is CASSLVSGYTF. This rearrangement joins TRBV28 to TRBJ1-2; D is undetermined. Trimming shortened V by 3 bases and J by 8 bases, and 7 bases separated the two germline ends. Germline values: CDR1 MDHEN, CDR2 SYDVKM. CDR3 length: 11 residues.

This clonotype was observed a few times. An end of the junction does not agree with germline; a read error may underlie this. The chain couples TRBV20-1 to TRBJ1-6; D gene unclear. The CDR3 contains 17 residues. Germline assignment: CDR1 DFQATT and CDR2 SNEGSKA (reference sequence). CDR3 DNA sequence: TGCTGTGCTAGAGATTCCTCCCGGAGCTCCTATAATTCACCCCTCCACTTT. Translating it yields CCARDSSRSSYNSPLHF.

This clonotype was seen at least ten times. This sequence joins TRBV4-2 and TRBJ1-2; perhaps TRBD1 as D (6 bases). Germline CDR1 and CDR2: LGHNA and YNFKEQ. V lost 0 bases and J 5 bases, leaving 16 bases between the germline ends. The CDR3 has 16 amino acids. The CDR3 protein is CASSQDVLDSTYGYTF. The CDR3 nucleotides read TGTGCCAGCAGCCAAGATGTGTTGGACAGCACATATGGCTACACCTTC.

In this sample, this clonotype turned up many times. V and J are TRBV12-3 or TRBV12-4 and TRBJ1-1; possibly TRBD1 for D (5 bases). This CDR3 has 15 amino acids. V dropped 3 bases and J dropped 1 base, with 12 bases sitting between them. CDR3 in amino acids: CASSFGGSENTEAFF. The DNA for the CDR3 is TGTGCCAGCAGTTTTGGGGGGTCTGAGAACACTGAAGCTTTCTTT.

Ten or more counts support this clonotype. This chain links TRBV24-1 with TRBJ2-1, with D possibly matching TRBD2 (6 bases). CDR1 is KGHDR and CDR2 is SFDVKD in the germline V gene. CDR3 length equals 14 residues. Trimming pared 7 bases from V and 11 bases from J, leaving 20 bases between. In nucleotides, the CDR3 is TGTGCCACCAGCGAGCCCGGGACTGTAAAAAAGCAGTTCTTC. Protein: CATSEPGTVKKQFF.

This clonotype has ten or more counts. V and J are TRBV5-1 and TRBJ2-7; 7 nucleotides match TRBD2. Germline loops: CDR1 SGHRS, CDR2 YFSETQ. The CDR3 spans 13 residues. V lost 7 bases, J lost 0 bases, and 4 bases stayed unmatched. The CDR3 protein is CASAWGGSYEQYF. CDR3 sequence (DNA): TGCGCCAGCGCCTGGGGGGGCTCCTACGAGCAGTACTTC.